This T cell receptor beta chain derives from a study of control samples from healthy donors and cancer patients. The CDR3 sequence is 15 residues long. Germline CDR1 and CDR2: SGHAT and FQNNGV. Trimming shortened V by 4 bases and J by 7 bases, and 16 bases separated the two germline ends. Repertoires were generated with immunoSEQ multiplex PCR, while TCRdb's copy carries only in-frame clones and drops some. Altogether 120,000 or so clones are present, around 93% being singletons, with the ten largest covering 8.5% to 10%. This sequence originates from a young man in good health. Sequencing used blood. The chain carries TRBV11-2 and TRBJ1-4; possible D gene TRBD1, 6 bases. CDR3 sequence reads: CASSSHRGGPEKLFF. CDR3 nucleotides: TGTGCCAGCAGCTCACACAGAGGGGGGCCTGAAAAACTGTTTTTT.